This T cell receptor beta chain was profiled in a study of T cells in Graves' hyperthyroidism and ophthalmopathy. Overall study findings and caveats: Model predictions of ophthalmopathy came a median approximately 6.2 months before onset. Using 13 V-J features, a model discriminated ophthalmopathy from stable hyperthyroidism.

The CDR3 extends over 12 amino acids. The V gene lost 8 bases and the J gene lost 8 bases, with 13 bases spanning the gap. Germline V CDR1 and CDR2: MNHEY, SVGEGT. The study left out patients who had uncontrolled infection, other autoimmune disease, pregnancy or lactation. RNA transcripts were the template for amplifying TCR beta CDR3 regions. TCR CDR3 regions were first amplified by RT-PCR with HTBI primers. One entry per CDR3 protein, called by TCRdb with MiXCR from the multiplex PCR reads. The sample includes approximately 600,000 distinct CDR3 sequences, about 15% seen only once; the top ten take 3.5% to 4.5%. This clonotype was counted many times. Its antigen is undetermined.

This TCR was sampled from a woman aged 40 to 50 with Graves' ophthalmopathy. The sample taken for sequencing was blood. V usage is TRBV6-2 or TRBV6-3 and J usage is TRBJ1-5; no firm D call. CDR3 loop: CASATATEPQHF. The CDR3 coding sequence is TGTGCCAGCGCAACAGCTACTGAGCCCCAGCATTTT.